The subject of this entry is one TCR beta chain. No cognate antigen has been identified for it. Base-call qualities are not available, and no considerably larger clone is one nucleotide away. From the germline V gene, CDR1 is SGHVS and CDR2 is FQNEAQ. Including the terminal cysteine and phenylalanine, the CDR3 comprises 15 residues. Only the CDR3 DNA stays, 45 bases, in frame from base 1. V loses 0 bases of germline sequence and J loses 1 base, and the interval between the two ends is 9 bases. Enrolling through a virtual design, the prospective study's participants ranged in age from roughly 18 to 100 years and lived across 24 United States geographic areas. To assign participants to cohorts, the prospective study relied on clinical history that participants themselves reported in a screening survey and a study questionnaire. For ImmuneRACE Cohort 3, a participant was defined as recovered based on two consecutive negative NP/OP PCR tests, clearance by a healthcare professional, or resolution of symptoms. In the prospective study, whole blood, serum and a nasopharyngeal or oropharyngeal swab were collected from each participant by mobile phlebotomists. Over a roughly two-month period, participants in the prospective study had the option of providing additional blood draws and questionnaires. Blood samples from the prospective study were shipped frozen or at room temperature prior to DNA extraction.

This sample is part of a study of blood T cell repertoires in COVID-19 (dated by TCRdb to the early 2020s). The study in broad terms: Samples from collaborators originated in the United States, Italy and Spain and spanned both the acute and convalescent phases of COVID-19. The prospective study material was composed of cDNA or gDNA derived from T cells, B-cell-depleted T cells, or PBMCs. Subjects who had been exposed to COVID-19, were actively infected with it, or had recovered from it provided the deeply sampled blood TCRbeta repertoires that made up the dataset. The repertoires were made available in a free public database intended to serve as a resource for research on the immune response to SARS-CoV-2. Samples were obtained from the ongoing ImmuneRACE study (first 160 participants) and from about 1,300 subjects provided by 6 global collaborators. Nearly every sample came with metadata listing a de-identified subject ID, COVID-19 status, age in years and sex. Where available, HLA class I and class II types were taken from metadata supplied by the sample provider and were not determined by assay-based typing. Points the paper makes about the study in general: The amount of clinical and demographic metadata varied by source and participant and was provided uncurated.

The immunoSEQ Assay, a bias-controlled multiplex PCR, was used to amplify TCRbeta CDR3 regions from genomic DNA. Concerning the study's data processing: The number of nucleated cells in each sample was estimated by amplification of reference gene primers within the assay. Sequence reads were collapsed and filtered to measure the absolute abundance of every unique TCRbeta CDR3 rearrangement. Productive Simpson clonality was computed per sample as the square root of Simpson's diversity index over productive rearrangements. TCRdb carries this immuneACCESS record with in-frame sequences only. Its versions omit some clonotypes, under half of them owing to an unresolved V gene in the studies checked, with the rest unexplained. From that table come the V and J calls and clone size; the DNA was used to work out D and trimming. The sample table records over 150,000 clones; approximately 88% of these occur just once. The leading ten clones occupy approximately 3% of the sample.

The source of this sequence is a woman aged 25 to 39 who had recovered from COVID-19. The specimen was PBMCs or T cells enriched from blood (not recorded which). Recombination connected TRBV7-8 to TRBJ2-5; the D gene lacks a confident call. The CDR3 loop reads CASSLAMAVQETQYF. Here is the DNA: TGTGCCAGCAGCTTAGCTATGGCGGTCCAAGAGACCCAGTACTTC.